The 27 T cell receptor beta chains listed next were all sequenced from one sample in a study of blood T cells in healthy people across ages. With a J-beta primer mix and a sample-barcoded 5' primer, a second PCR ran about 6 to 11 cycles. MiXCR, applied by TCRdb to the 5' RACE reads, yields one record per CDR3 protein. The top ten hold roughly 30% of the sample, which has about 640,000 distinct CDR3 sequences, approximately 40% seen once. Input material: blood. The receptor set was obtained from an older man in good health.

The rearrangement links TRBV12-3 or TRBV12-4 to TRBJ2-7; D remains unclear. V gave up 2 bases and J gave up 9 bases, with 14 bases separating them. This CDR3 region has 13 residues. CDR3 DNA sequence: TGTGCCAGCAGTTTAAAGGGTGACACGATGCAGTACTTC. It translates to CASSLKGDTMQYF.

V usage is TRBV5-1 and J usage is TRBJ2-7; possibly TRBD1 for D (6 bases). The CDR3 runs to 15 residues. Germline loops: CDR1 SGHRS, CDR2 YFSETQ. The V end was cut by 2 bases, the J end by 1 base, with 13 bases between. Written as DNA, the CDR3 is TGCGCCAGCAGCTTAGGGACATCCTTTTCCTACGAGCAGTACTTC. Its translation is CASSLGTSFSYEQYF.

This clonotype was picked up many times. The V call is TRBV29-1, the J call TRBJ2-3; D is ambiguous. The CDR3 is 15 amino acids. CDR1 SQVTM and CDR2 ANQGSEA come from the germline V gene. With 5 bases removed from V and 2 bases from J, the gap between germline ends came to 17 bases. The CDR3 protein is CSVPASGGTTDTQYF. The CDR3 nucleotides are TGCAGCGTTCCTGCTTCGGGCGGAACCACAGATACGCAGTATTTT.

This clonotype was seen a few times. V and J are TRBV7-2 and TRBJ1-2; no reliable D call. From germline, CDR1 is SGHTA and CDR2 FQGNSA. This CDR3 spans 13 amino acids. Trimming left V 3 bases short and J 4 bases short, with 9 bases between. CDR3 DNA: TGTGCCAGCAGCTTGAACGGCGGCTATGGCTACACCTTC. It yields the protein CASSLNGGYGYTF.

About this clonotype itself: At one of its ends the junction is not consistent with the germline gene, which may arise from a read error. The DNA of the CDR3 is TGTGCCGGCAGTTCCCCGCAGGGACAGGGAAATTATGGCTACACCTTC. Translation gives CAGSSPQGQGNYGYTF. The chain employs TRBV28 and TRBJ1-2; 9 bases line up with TRBD1. The CDR3 is made up of 16 amino acids. The germline CDR1 and CDR2 sequences are MDHEN and SYDVKM.

The V call is TRBV7-9, the J call TRBJ1-1; D is unresolved. With 3 bases removed from V and 1 base from J, the gap between germline ends came to 9 bases. The CDR3 is made up of 14 amino acids. Germline assignment: CDR1 SEHNR and CDR2 FQNEAQ (reference sequence). CDR3 amino acids: CASSFDNTNTEAFF. The CDR3 DNA follows: TGTGCCAGCAGCTTTGACAATACGAACACTGAAGCTTTCTTT.

The gene calls are TRBV3-1 and TRBJ1-1; a weak D match, TRBD1 (6 bases). V lost 1 base, J lost 7 bases, and 28 bases lay in between. Germline V gives CDR1 LGHDT, CDR2 YNNKEL (reference sequence). This CDR3 contains 19 residues. For the CDR3, the DNA is TGTGCCAGCAGCCAAGTACGCGGGAGGGGGGTGCGGGTAAGCGGTGAAGCTTTCTTT. Its translation is CASSQVRGRGVRVSGEAFF.

This clonotype was picked up many times. The CDR3 DNA reads as TGTGCCAGCAGCCAAGATCCGGGGCAGGGGGTCTCATCTAACTATGGCTACACCTTC. Amino acid sequence: CASSQDPGQGVSSNYGYTF. V is TRBV4-2 and J is TRBJ1-2; 7 bases map to TRBD1. Germline CDR1 is LGHNA and CDR2 is YNFKEQ. The CDR3 runs 19 residues. V was pared by 0 bases and J by 0 bases, with 13 bases of the junction left unmatched.

The chain is built from TRBV2 and TRBJ1-2; 8 nucleotides agree with TRBD1. V gave up 8 bases and J gave up 2 bases; unmatched junction bases: 4. The CDR3 spans 13 residues. Germline CDR1 and CDR2: SNHLY and FYNNEI. In DNA form, the CDR3 reads TGTGCCAGCGGACAGGGACTAAACTATGGCTACACCTTC. Its translation is CASGQGLNYGYTF.

V is TRBV29-1 and J is TRBJ2-7; D is tentatively TRBD1 or TRBD2 (5 bases each). The CDR3 contains 11 residues. V was trimmed by 8 bases and J by 7 bases, leaving 15 bases between them. The V gene's germline CDR1 is SQVTM and CDR2 ANQGSEA. The chain's CDR3 is CSTRQGGEQYF. The CDR3 bases are TGCAGCACAAGGCAGGGCGGGGAGCAGTACTTC.

This rearrangement joins TRBV6-2 or TRBV6-3 to TRBJ1-2; maybe TRBD1 (6 bases). Germline values: CDR1 MNHEY, CDR2 SVGEGT. Trimming took off 1 base at V and 1 base at J, with 10 bases between the two ends. The CDR3 consists of 15 residues. The CDR3 reads CASSYFQGINYGYTF. CDR3 coding DNA: TGTGCCAGCAGTTACTTCCAGGGGATTAACTATGGCTACACCTTC.

This clonotype was picked up a small number of times. This rearrangement joins TRBV6-5 to TRBJ2-7; tentatively, D is TRBD1 (6 bases). V lost 6 bases and J 2 bases, leaving 17 bases between the germline ends. From germline, CDR1 is MNHEY and CDR2 SVGAGI. CDR3 length: 15 residues. CDR3 DNA sequence: TGTGCCAGCAGGAATAGAGGGACACCTACCTACGAGCAGTACTTC. It yields the protein CASRNRGTPTYEQYF.

The gene calls are TRBV18 and TRBJ2-1, with D possibly TRBD1 on 6 matching bases. Matching the DNA end better, TRBJ2-7 makes the J call doubtful. CDR1 and CDR2 from the germline V gene are KGHSH and LQKENI. The CDR3 is 13 residues long. This CDR3 reads CASSLGQNNEQYF. CDR3 nucleotides: TGTGCCAGCTCACTTGGACAGAACAATGAGCAGTACTTC.

The V call is TRBV20-1, the J call TRBJ1-5; D uncertain. V lost 0 bases, J lost 4 bases, and 7 bases lay in between. The CDR3 extends over 13 amino acids. Per the germline V gene, CDR1 is DFQATT and CDR2 is SNEGSKA (reference sequence). In nucleotides, the CDR3 is TGCAGTGCTAGAGACTGGCAGAATCAGCCCCAGCATTTT. Protein sequence: CSARDWQNQPQHF.

This clonotype was seen many times. J is TRBJ2-5 and V is TRBV7-2; D gene ambiguous. Germline CDR1 is SGHTA and CDR2 is FQGNSA. CDR3 size: 13 residues. Trimming cost V 5 bases and J 6 bases, with 13 bases left between them. The CDR3 bases are TGTGCCAGCAGCGCCAACGCAGGAAAGACCCAGTACTTC. This gives the protein CASSANAGKTQYF.

The chain links TRBV28 to TRBJ2-3; 8 bases match TRBD2. Trimming at V came to 8 bases and at J to 2 bases, leaving 6 bases not matched to a gene. This CDR3 has 14 residues. The germline V gene encodes CDR1 MDHEN and CDR2 SYDVKM. The CDR3 nucleotides read TGTGCCAGCCAAATAGCGGGGATCACAGATACGCAGTATTTT. Translated, it gives CASQIAGITDTQYF.

J is TRBJ2-1 and V is TRBV6-2 or TRBV6-3, with a possible D match to TRBD2 (6 bases). The germline CDR1 and CDR2 sequences are MNHEY and SVGEGT. The CDR3 spans 12 residues. Trimming took off 6 bases at V and 6 bases at J, with 9 bases between the two ends. CDR3 amino acids: CASRQEGNEQFF. CDR3 bases: TGTGCCAGCAGACAGGAGGGCAATGAGCAGTTCTTC.

The V call is TRBV6-1, the J call TRBJ2-5; 11 bases fit TRBD1. Judging by the DNA end, TRBJ2-7 fits better; the J call may be wrong. The CDR3 has 17 amino acids. The germline V gene encodes CDR1 MNHNS and CDR2 SASEGT. CDR3 sequence (DNA): TGTGCCAGCAAACAAGGACAGGGACAGGGGGTCGGCTACGAGCAGTACTTC. Residues: CASKQGQGQGVGYEQYF.

The V gene is TRBV7-8, the J gene TRBJ2-7; D is uncertain. CDR1 SGHVS and CDR2 FQNEAQ come from the germline V gene. Between the trimmed V and J ends, which lost 2 bases and 2 bases, there was a span of 16 bases. This CDR3 is built from 16 residues. CDR3 nucleotides: TGTGCCAGCAGCTTACAATCCGGGCGCCTCACCTACGAGCAGTACTTC. It codes for CASSLQSGRLTYEQYF.

This clonotype was observed a few times. The V gene is TRBV18, the J gene TRBJ2-3; D might be TRBD1 or TRBD2, each matching 5 bases. Germline V gives CDR1 KGHSH, CDR2 LQKENI. Deletions cut 2 bases from V and 0 bases from J, with 15 bases between. There are 17 residues in the CDR3. The CDR3 sequence is CASSPWDRVESTDTQYF. Here the CDR3 DNA reads TGTGCCAGCTCACCATGGGACCGGGTGGAGAGCACAGATACGCAGTATTTT. The full variable domain, in which reference TRBV18 and TRBJ2-3 provide the parts outside the CDR3, is NAGVMQNPRHLVRRRGQEARLRCSPMKGHSHVYWYRQLPEEGLKFMVYLQKENIIDESGMPKERFSAEFPKEGPSILRIQQVVRGDSAAYFCASSPWDRVESTDTQYFGPGTRLTVL.

The chain is built from TRBV6-2 or TRBV6-3 and TRBJ2-1, with 8 positions matching TRBD2. Germline assignment: CDR1 MNHEY and CDR2 SVGEGT. The CDR3 loop spans 16 amino acids. The ends lost 8 bases at V and 6 bases at J; junction bases unmatched: 15. The CDR3: CASRLGASGSGNEQFF. The CDR3 coding sequence is TGTGCCAGCCGGCTAGGGGCTAGCGGGTCTGGCAATGAGCAGTTCTTC.

This clonotype came up once. This sequence may be a read error, since a much larger clone differs from it by one base. The V gene is TRBV6-2 or TRBV6-3, the J gene TRBJ2-7, with D perhaps matching TRBD2 (5 bases). V lost 6 bases, J lost 2 bases, and 23 bases lay in between. The germline gives CDR1 MNHEY, CDR2 SVGEGT. This CDR3 is 17 amino acids long. CDR3 region: CASSRKSGPDPTYEQYF. CDR3 DNA: TGTGCCAGCAGCCGAAAGAGCGGACCGGACCCAACCTACGAGCAGTACTTC.

This clonotype was recorded a few times. CDR3 nucleotides: TGTGCCAGCAGCGGCTCCGGGACTAGGTGGACAGATACGCAGTATTTT. Its protein is CASSGSGTRWTDTQYF. The chain joins TRBV7-9 to TRBJ2-3; 8 bases are a match to TRBD2. The V gene's germline CDR1 is SEHNR and CDR2 FQNEAQ (reference sequence). The V segment lost 5 bases and the J segment 3 bases; nucleotides outside the gene matches: 10. This CDR3 region has 16 residues.

The chain has TRBV6-8 and TRBJ1-2, with D perhaps matching TRBD1 (6 bases). Trimming took 6 bases from V and 5 from J, leaving 10 bases between them. CDR1 and CDR2 from the germline V gene are MNHGY and SAAAGT. The CDR3 runs to 12 residues. CDR3 region: CASRNRVYGYTF. CDR3 nucleotide sequence: TGTGCCAGCAGGAACAGGGTTTATGGCTACACCTTC.

The genes are TRBV20-1 and TRBJ1-2; 10 bases map to TRBD1. After removal of 0 bases from V and 3 bases from J, the junction contained 4 bases not matched to a gene. Germline CDR1 reads DFQATT; CDR2 reads SNEGSKA (reference sequence). This CDR3 comprises 15 residues. As DNA, the CDR3 is TGCAGTGCTAGAGATCTAGGACAGGGGGACTATGGCTACACCTTC. It translates to CSARDLGQGDYGYTF.

The V and J genes are TRBV6-1 and TRBJ2-3; the D is unclear. The CDR3 spans 11 residues. The ends were cut back, 6 bases at V and 13 bases at J, with 14 bases in the middle. In germline, CDR1 is MNHNS, CDR2 SASEGT. The DNA of the CDR3 is TGTGCCAGCAGCGTAGAGGCCACAAAGTATTTT. Its translation is CASSVEATKYF.

This clonotype was counted only a few times. With a much larger clone just one base away, this may be a read error. Here the CDR3 reads CASSPPGLAGSYSEQFF. The CDR3, as DNA: TGTGCCAGCAGTCCCCCGGGACTAGCGGGCTCCTACAGTGAGCAGTTCTTC. The V gene is TRBV12-3 or TRBV12-4, the J gene TRBJ2-1, with 12 bases matching TRBD2. This CDR3 spans 17 amino acids.